The 5 T cell receptor beta chains reported below all come from one sample, sequenced in a study of Ad26.COV2.S vaccination and SARS-CoV-2 variants. The table came from immunoSEQ multiplex PCR; TCRdb's copy has only in-frame clones and leaves some out. Among 400,000 to 450,000 clones listed, about 93% were seen once. Indicated treatment: 15 to 20 received Ad26.COV2.S at low or high dose, single or two shots; roughly five received placebo; per-sample allocation not given. The samples were gathered on day 63 after the first injection of vaccine or placebo. The sample consisted of peripheral blood, taken in a trial of Ad26.COV2.S vaccine versus placebo. Source of these receptors: a person aged 18 to 65 who received the Ad26.COV2.S COVID-19 vaccine or a placebo.

This clone was recorded only once. This sequence joins TRBV2 and TRBJ2-7; TRBD1 is a possible D gene (5 bases). The germline V gene has CDR1 SNHLY and CDR2 FYNNEI. The length of the CDR3 is 11 residues. V lost 8 bases and J 4 bases, leaving 9 bases between the germline ends. CDR3 amino acids: CASVDIYEQYF. CDR3 nucleotides: TGTGCCAGCGTGGACATTTACGAGCAGTACTTC. Based on the CDR3 plus reference TRBV2 and TRBJ2-7, the full variable domain is EPEVTQTPSHQVTQMGQEVILRCVPISNHLYFYWYRQILGQKVEFLVSFYNNEISEKSEIFDDQFSVERPDGSNFTLKIRSTKLEDSAMYFCASVDIYEQYFGPGTRLTVT.

This chain connects TRBV27 to TRBJ1-6; D uncertain. V shed 4 bases and J shed 9 bases, with 7 bases lying between them. The germline CDR1 and CDR2 sequences are MNHEY and SMNVEV (reference sequence). The CDR3 loop spans 12 amino acids. CDR3 nucleotides: TGTGCCAGCAGTTATTTGGGTTCACCCCTCCACTTT. Its protein product is CASSYLGSPLHF.

This chain links TRBV28 with TRBJ2-7; D may be TRBD1 or TRBD2 (6 bases each). The V gene lost 5 bases and the J gene lost 4 bases, with 18 bases spanning the gap. CDR3 size: 15 residues. Looked up from germline, CDR1 is MDHEN and CDR2 is SYDVKM. CDR3 bases: TGTGCCAGCAGTATACCCCCCACAGGGACTTACGAGCAGTACTTC. Its translation is CASSIPPTGTYEQYF.

The chain has TRBV5-6 and TRBJ2-7; D might be TRBD1 (5 bases). Trimming removed 1 base from V and 5 bases from J, with 10 bases in between. The V gene's germline CDR1 is SGHDT and CDR2 YYEEEE. The CDR3 totals 13 residues. CDR3 protein: CASSLTLGHEQYF. CDR3 bases: TGTGCCAGCAGCTTGACCTTGGGGCACGAGCAGTACTTC.

CDR3 residues: CASSRGDLYGYTF. The CDR3 nucleotides read TGCGCCAGCAGCAGGGGGGATCTCTATGGCTACACCTTC. The genes are TRBV5-1 and TRBJ1-2; D possibly corresponds to TRBD1 (6 bases). Germline V lookup: CDR1 SGHRS, CDR2 YFSETQ. Between the trimmed V and J ends, which lost 4 bases and 4 bases, there was a span of 11 bases. The CDR3 runs to 13 residues.